The 11 T cell receptor beta chains reported below all come from one sample, sequenced in a study of cytotoxic CD8 clonotypes in ibrutinib-treated CLL. Sequenced by immunoSEQ multiplex PCR; TCRdb stores in-frame clones only, minus some. The top ten clones hold around 4.9% of a sample with 140,000 to 150,000 clones, approximately 80% of them seen once. Sample: PBMCs, taken after 24 months of ibrutinib treatment. The receptors here all came from a human donor with chronic lymphocytic leukemia.

The chain employs TRBV10-3 and TRBJ2-4; no reliable D call. The CDR3 extends over 14 amino acids. Trimming took off 3 bases at V and 8 bases at J, with 14 bases between the two ends. Germline V gene data show CDR1 as ENHRY and CDR2 as SYGVKD. The CDR3 coding sequence is TGTGCCATCAGTGACCCCCTTACACGGGACATTCAGTACTTC. It translates to CAISDPLTRDIQYF.

On this clone: This sample includes further DNA sequences coding for the same CDR3. J is TRBJ1-1 and V is TRBV7-9, with no clear D. Trimming pared 5 bases from V and 5 bases from J, leaving 9 bases between. Germline-derived CDR1 and CDR2 are SEHNR and FQNEAQ (reference sequence). This CDR3 contains 12 residues. The CDR3 bases are TGTGCCAGCAGCCCCCCGGGGACTGAAGCTTTCTTT. Translated, it gives CASSPPGTEAFF.

The rearrangement links TRBV29-1 to TRBJ2-5; D is perhaps TRBD1 (5 bases). The V end lost 4 bases, the J end lost 5 bases, and 14 bases lay between the germline ends. Germline-derived CDR1 and CDR2 are SQVTM and ANQGSEA. The CDR3 loop spans 13 amino acids. CDR3 nucleotide sequence: TGCAGCGTTGCCCCAGGGATGGGTGAGACCCAGTACTTC. Its protein product is CSVAPGMGETQYF.

J is TRBJ2-7 and V is TRBV10-3; D is unclear. The germline V and J ends were trimmed by 3 bases and 3 bases, with 3 bases remaining between them. The CDR3 runs 11 residues. Germline-derived CDR1 and CDR2 are ENHRY and SYGVKD. In DNA, the CDR3 is TGTGCCATCAGTGACGGCTACGAGCAGTACTTC. Its protein product is CAISDGYEQYF.

This sequence joins TRBV9 and TRBJ2-3, with 7 positions matching TRBD2. With 3 bases clipped from V and 6 bases from J, the junction kept 16 bases outside the gene matches. The CDR3 runs 17 residues. The germline V gene encodes CDR1 SGDLS and CDR2 YYNGEE. The CDR3: CASSAPDSGSRGDTQYF. DNA of the CDR3: TGTGCCAGCAGCGCACCCGATAGCGGGTCCCGCGGGGATACGCAGTATTTT.

This clone was observed a handful of times. This chain uses TRBV4-2 with TRBJ2-3; 10 nucleotides match TRBD2. Trimming took 1 base from V and 5 from J; bases not matched to a gene: 9. Per germline, CDR1 LGHNA and CDR2 YNFKEQ. The CDR3 totals 17 residues. CDR3 nucleotides: TGTGCCAGCAGCCAAGCGGCTAGCGGGAGAGTAGGAGATACGCAGTATTTT. Its translation is CASSQAASGRVGDTQYF.

This clone was counted a few times. The chain joins TRBV29-1 to TRBJ1-2; D unclear. CDR3 length equals 12 residues. Germline-derived CDR1 and CDR2 are SQVTM and ANQGSEA. V was shortened by 4 bases and J by 5 bases, with 11 bases between the two germline ends. This chain's CDR3 is CSVGVPNYGYTF. CDR3 nucleotide sequence: TGCAGCGTTGGGGTGCCAAATTATGGCTACACCTTC.

CDR3 DNA sequence: TGTGCCAGCAGTGTGGGGGCCGCAGCCGGTTCACCCCTCCACTTT. It translates to CASSVGAAAGSPLHF. J is TRBJ1-6 and V is TRBV2, with a weak D call TRBD1 (6 bases). The CDR3 has 15 amino acids. Germline-derived CDR1 and CDR2 are SNHLY and FYNNEI. Trimming stripped 4 bases from V and 9 bases from J, with 16 bases between.

The genes are TRBV10-3 and TRBJ1-2; 8 nucleotides agree with TRBD1. The germline CDR1 and CDR2 sequences are ENHRY and SYGVKD. Trimming at V came to 6 bases and at J to 3 bases, leaving 3 bases not matched to a gene. The CDR3 is 13 amino acids. CDR3 bases: TGTGCCATCAGACAGACAGGGGACTATGGCTACACCTTC. Protein product: CAIRQTGDYGYTF.

V gene TRBV4-3 combines with J gene TRBJ1-5; D perhaps matches TRBD1 (6 bases). CDR3 size: 15 residues. V was cut by 0 bases and J by 5 bases, with 11 bases left in between. Germline values: CDR1 LGHNA, CDR2 YSLEER. The CDR3 region is CASSQEADSYQPQHF. The CDR3 coding sequence is TGCGCCAGCAGCCAAGAGGCGGACAGCTATCAGCCCCAGCATTTT.

The genes are TRBV11-2 and TRBJ2-3; 10 nucleotides line up with TRBD2. V shed 1 base and J 4 bases; nucleotides not matched to a gene: 5. The CDR3 covers 16 residues. The V gene's germline CDR1 is SGHAT and CDR2 FQNNGV. The chain's CDR3 is CASSLALAGVADTQYF. CDR3 sequence (DNA): TGTGCCAGCAGCTTAGCGCTAGCGGGAGTGGCAGATACGCAGTATTTT.